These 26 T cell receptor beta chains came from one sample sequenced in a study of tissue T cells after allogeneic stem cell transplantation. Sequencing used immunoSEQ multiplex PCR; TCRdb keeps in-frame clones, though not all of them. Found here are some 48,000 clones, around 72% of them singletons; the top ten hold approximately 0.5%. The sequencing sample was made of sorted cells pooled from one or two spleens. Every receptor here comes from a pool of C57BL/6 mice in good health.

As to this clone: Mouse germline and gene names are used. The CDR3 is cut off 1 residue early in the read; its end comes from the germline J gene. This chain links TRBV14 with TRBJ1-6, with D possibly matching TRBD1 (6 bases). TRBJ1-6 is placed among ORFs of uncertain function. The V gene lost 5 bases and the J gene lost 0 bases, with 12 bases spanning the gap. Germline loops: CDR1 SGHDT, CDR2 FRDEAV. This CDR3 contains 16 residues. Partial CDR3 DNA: TGTGCCAGCAGCCTCGGGACATATTCCTATAATTCGCCCCTCTAC. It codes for CASSLGTYSYNSPLY. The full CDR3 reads CASSLGTYSYNSPLYF.

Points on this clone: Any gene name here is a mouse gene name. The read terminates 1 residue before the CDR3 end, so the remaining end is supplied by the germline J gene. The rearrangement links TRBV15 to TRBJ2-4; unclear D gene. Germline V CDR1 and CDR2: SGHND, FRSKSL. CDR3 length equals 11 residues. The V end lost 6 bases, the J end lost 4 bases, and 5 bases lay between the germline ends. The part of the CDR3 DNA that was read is TGTGCCAGCAGCCGGGAAAACACCTTGTAC. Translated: CASSRENTLY. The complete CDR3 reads CASSRENTLYF.

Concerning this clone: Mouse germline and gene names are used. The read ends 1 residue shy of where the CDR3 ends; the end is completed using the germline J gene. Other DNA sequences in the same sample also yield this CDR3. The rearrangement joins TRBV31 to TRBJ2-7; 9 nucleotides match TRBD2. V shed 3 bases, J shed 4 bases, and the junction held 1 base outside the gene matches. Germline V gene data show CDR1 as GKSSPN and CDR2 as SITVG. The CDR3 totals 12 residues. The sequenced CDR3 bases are TGTGCCTGGAGACTGGGGGGATATGAACAGTAC. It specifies CAWRLGGYEQY. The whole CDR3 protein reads CAWRLGGYEQYF. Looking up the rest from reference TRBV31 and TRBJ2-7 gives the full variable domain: AQTIHQWPVAEIKAVGSPLSLGCTIKGKSSPNLYWYWQATGGTLQQLFYSITVGQVESVVQLNLSASRPKDDQFILSTEKLLLSHSGFYLCAWRLGGYEQYFGPGTRLTVL.

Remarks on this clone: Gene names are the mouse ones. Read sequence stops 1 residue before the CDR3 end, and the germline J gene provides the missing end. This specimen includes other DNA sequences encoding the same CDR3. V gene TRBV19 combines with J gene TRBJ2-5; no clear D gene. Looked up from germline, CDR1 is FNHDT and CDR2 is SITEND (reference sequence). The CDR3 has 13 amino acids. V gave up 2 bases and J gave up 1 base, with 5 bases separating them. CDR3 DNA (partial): TGTGCCAGCAGTATCGGGGACCAAGACACCCAGTAC. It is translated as CASSIGDQDTQY. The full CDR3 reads CASSIGDQDTQYF. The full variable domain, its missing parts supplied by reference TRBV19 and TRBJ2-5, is GGIITQTPKFLIGQEGQKLTLKCQQNFNHDTMYWYRQDSGKGLRLIYYSITENDLQKGDLSEGYDASREKKSSFSLTVTSAQKNEMAVFLCASSIGDQDTQYFGPGTRLLVL.

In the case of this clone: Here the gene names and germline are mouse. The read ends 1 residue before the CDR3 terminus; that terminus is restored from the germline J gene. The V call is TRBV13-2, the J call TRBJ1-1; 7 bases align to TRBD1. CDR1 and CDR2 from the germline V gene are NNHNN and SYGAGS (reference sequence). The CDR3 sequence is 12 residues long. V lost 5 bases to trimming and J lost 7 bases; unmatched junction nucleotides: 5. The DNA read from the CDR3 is TGTGCCAGCGGGGCCGGGACAGTAGAAGTCTTC. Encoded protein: CASGAGTVEVF. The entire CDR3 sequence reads CASGAGTVEVFF.

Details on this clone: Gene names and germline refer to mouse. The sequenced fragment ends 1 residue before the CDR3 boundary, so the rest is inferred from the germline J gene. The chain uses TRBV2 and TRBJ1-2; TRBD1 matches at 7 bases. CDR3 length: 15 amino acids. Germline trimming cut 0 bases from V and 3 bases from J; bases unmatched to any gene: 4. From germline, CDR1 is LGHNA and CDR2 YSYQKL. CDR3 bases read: TGTGCCAGCAGCCAAGATACAGGGGAGGACTCCGACTACACC. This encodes CASSQDTGEDSDYT. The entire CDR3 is CASSQDTGEDSDYTF. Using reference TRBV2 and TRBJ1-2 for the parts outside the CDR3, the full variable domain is DPKIIQKPKYLVAVTGSEKILICEQYLGHNAMYWYRQSAKKPLEFMFSYSYQKLMDNQTASSRFQPQSSKKNHLDLQITALKPDDSATYFCASSQDTGEDSDYTFGSGTRLLVI.

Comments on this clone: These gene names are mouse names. The CDR3 sequence: CASGRQGDEQYF. The CDR3 DNA, read in part, is TGTGCCAGCGGCCGTCAGGGAGATGAACAGTAC. The V gene is TRBV13-2, the J gene TRBJ2-7; maybe TRBD1 (5 bases). With the read ending 1 residue before the CDR3 end, the germline J gene is used to fill in that end. CDR3 length: 12 amino acids. CDR1 and CDR2 (germline): NNHNN, SYGAGS (reference sequence). The germline V and J ends were trimmed by 5 bases and 5 bases, with 11 bases remaining between them.

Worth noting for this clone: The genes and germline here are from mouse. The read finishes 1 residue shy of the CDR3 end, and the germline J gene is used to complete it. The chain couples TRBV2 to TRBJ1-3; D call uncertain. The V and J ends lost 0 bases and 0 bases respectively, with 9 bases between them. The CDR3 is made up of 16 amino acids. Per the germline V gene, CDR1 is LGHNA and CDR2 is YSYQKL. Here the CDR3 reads CASSQEPALSGNTLYF. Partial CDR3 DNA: TGTGCCAGCAGCCAAGAACCAGCCCTTTCTGGAAATACGCTCTAT.

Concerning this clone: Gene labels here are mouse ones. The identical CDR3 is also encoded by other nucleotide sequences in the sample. Partial CDR3 DNA: TGTGCCAGCGGTGATGCAGGTCAGGGTGGCACAGAAGTCTTC. Translating gives CASGDAGQGGTEVF. The complete CDR3 protein is CASGDAGQGGTEVFF. The chain joins TRBV13-2 to TRBJ1-1, with D perhaps TRBD1 (5 bases). The missing CDR3 end, 1 residue past where the read stops, is filled in from the germline J gene. Germline V CDR1 and CDR2: NNHNN, SYGAGS (reference sequence). V was clipped by 0 bases and J by 4 bases, with 13 bases between them. The CDR3 extends over 15 amino acids.

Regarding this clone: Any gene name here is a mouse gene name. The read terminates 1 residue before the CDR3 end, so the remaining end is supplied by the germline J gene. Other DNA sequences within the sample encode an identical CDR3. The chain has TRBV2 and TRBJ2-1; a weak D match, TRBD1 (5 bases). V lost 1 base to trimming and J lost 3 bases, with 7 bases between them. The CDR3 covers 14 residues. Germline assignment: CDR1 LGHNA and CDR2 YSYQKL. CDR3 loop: CASSQGQGYAEQFF. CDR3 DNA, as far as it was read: TGTGCCAGCAGCCAAGGGCAGGGCTATGCTGAGCAGTTC.

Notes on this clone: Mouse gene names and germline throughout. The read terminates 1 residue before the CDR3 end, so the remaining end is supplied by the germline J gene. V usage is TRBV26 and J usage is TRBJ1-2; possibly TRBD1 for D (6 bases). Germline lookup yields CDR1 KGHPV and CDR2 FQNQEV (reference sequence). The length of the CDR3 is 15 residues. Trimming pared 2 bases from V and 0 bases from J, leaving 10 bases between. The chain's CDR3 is CASSLGDNANSDYTF. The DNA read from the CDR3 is TGTGCCAGCAGTCTGGGGGACAACGCAAACTCCGACTACACC.

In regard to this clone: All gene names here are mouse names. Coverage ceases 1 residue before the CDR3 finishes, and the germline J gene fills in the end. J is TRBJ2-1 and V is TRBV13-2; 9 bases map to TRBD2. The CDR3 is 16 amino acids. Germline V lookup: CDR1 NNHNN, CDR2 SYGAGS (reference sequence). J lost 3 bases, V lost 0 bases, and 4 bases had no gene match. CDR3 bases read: TGTGCCAGCGGTGATGCCGAGGGACTGGGCTATGCTGAGCAGTTC. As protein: CASGDAEGLGYAEQF. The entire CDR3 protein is CASGDAEGLGYAEQFF.

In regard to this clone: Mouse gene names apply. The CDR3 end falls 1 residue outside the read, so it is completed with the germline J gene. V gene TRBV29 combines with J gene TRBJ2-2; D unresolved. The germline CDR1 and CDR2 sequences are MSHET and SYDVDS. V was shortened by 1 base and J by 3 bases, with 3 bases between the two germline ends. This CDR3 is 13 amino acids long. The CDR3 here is CASSLWDTGQLYF. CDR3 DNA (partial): TGTGCTAGCAGTTTATGGGACACCGGGCAGCTCTAC.

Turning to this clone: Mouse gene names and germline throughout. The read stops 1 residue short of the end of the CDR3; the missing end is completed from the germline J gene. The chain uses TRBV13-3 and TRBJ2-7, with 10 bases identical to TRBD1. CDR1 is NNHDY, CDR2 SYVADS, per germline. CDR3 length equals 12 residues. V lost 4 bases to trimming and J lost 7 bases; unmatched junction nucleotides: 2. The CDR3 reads CASSRTGGEQYF. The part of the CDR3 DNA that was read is TGTGCCAGCAGTCGGACAGGGGGAGAACAGTAC.

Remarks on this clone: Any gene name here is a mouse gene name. The DNA read from the CDR3 is TGTGCTAGCGACAGGGGCGACACCCAGTAC. This encodes CASDRGDTQY. The complete CDR3 protein is CASDRGDTQYF. The chain couples TRBV29 to TRBJ2-5; TRBD1 agrees at 8 bases. The CDR3 goes on 1 residue after the read ends, and that part is filled in from the germline J gene. With V trimmed by 8 bases and J by 6 bases, 1 base remained unmatched. CDR1 and CDR2 from the germline V gene are MSHET and SYDVDS. This CDR3 is built from 11 residues.

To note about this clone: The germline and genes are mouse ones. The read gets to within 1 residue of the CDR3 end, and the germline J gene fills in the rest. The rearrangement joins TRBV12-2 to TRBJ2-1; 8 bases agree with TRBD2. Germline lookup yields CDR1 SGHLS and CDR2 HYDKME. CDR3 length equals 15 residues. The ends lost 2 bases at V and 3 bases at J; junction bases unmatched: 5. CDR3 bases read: TGTGCCAGCTCTCCCCGACTGGGGCCCTATGCTGAGCAGTTC. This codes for CASSPRLGPYAEQF. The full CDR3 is CASSPRLGPYAEQFF.

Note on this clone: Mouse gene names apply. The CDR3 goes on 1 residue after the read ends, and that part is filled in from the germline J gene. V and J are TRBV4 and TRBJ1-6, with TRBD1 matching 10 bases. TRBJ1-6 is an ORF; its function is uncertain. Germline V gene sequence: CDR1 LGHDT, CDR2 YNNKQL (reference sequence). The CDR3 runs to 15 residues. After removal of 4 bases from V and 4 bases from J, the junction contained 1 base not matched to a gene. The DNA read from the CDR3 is TGTGCCAGCAGCTTGGACAGGGGGTATAATTCGCCCCTCTAC. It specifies CASSLDRGYNSPLY. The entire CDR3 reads CASSLDRGYNSPLYF.

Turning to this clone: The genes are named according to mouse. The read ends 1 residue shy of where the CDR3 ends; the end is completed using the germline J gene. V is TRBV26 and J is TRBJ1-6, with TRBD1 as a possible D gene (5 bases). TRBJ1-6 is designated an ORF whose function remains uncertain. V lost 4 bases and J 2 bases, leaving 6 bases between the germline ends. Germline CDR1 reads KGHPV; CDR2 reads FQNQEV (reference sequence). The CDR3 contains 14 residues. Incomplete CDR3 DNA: TGTGCCAGCAGTCAGGGGACCTATAATTCGCCCCTCTAC. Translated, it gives CASSQGTYNSPLY. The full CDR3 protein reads CASSQGTYNSPLYF.

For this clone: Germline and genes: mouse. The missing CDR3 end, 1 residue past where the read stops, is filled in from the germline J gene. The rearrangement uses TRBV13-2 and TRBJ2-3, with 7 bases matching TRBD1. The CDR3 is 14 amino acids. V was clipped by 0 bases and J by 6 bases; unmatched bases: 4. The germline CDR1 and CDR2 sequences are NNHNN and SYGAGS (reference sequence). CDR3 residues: CASGDARTGETLYF. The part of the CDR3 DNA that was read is TGTGCCAGCGGTGATGCCCGGACAGGTGAAACGCTGTAT.

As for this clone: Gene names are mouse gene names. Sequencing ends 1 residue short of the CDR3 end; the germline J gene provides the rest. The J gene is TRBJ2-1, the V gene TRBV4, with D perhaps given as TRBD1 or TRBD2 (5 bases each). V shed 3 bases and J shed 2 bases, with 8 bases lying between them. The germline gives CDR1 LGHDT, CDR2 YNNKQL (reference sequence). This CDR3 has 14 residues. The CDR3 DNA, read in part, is TGTGCCAGCAGCTACGGGGCTTACTATGCTGAGCAGTTC. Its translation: CASSYGAYYAEQF. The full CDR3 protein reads CASSYGAYYAEQFF.

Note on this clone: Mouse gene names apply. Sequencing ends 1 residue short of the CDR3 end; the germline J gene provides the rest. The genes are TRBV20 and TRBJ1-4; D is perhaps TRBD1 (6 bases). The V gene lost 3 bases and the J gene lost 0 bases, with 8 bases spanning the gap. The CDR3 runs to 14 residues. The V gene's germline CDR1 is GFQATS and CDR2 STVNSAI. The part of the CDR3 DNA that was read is TGTGGTGCTAGCCAGGGGTTTTCCAACGAAAGATTATTT. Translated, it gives CGASQGFSNERLF. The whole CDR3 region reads CGASQGFSNERLFF. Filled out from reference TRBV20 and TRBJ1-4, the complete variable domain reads GALVYQYPRRTICKSGTSMRMECQAVGFQATSVAWYRQSPQKTFELIALSTVNSAIKYEQNFTQEKFPISHPNLSFSSMTVLNAYLEDRGLYLCGASQGFSNERLFFGHGTKLSVL.

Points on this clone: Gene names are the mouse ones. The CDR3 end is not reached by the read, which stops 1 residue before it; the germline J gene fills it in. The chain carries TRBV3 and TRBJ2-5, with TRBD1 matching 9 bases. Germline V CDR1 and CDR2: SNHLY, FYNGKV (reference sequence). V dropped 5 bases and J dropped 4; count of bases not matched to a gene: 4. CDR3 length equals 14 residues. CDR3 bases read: TGTGCCAGCAGCCGGGACAGGGAGGAAGACACCCAGTAC. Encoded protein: CASSRDREEDTQY. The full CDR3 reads CASSRDREEDTQYF.

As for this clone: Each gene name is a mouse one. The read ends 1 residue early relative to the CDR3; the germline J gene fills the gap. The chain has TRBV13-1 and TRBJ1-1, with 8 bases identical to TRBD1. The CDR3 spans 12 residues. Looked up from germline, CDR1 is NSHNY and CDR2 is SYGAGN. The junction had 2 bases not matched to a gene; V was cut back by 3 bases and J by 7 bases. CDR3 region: CASSAGGEEVFF. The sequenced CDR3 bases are TGTGCCAGCAGTGCAGGGGGCGAAGAAGTCTTC.

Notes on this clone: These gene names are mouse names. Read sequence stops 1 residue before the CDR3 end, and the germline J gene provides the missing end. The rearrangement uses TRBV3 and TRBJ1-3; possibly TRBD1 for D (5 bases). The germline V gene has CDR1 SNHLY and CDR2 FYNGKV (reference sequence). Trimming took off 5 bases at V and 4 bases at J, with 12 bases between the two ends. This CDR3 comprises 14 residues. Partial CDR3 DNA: TGTGCCAGCAGCCTCAGGGTTGACGGAAATACGCTCTAT. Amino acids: CASSLRVDGNTLY. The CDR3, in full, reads CASSLRVDGNTLYF.

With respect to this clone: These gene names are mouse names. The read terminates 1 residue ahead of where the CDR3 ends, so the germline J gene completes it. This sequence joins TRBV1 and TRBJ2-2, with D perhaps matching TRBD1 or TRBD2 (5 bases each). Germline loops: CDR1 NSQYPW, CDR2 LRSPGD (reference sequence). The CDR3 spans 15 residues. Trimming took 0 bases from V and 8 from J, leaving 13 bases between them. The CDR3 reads CTCSADQRGRGQLYF. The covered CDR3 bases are TGCACCTGCAGTGCAGATCAACGGGGGAGGGGGCAGCTCTAC. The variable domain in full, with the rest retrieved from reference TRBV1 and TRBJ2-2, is VTLLEQNPRWRLVPRGQAVNLRCILKNSQYPWMSWYQQDLQKQLQWLFTLRSPGDKEVKSLPGADYLATRVTDTELRLQVANMSQGRTLYCTCSADQRGRGQLYFGEGSKLTVL.

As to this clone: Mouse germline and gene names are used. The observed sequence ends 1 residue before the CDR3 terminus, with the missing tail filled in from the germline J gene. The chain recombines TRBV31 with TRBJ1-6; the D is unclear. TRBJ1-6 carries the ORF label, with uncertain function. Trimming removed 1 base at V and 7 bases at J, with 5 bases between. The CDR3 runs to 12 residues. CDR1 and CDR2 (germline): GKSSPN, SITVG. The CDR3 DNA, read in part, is TGTGCCTGGAGTCACGGGAATTCGCCCCTCTAC. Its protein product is CAWSHGNSPLY. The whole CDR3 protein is CAWSHGNSPLYF.